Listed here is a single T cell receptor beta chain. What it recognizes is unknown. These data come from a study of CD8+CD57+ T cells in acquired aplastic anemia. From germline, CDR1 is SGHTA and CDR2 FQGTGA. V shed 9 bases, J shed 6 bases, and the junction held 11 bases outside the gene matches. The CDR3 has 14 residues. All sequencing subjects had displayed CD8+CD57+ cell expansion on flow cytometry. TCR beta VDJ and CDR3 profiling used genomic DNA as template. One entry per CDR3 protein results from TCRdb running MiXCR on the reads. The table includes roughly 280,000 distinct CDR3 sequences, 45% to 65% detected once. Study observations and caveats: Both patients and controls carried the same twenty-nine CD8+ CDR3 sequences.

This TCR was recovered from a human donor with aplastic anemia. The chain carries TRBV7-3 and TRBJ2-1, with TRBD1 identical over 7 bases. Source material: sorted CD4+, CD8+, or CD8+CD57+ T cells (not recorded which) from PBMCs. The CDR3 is CASHERDSGNEQFF. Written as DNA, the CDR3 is TGTGCCAGTCACGAAAGGGACAGTGGCAATGAGCAGTTCTTC.